A single sample is the source of the 10 T cell receptor beta chains below, sequenced in a study of blood T cell repertoires in COVID-19. Sequencing used immunoSEQ multiplex PCR; TCRdb keeps in-frame clones, though not all of them. The sample lists over 200,000 clones, roughly 77% occurring once. The specimen sequenced was PBMCs or T cells enriched from blood (not recorded which). The receptors derive from a man between 40 and 49 years old who had recovered from COVID-19.

V gene TRBV7-3 combines with J gene TRBJ1-5; maybe TRBD1 (5 bases). Germline-derived CDR1 and CDR2 are SGHTA and FQGTGA. Trimming pared 0 bases from V and 0 bases from J, leaving 12 bases between. CDR3 length: 17 residues. The DNA for the CDR3 is TGTGCCAGCAGCTTAACTCGGACACCCGTTAGCAATCAGCCCCAGCATTTT. The encoded protein is CASSLTRTPVSNQPQHF.

The chain joins TRBV9 to TRBJ1-2; the match to TRBD1 covers 7 bases. CDR1 and CDR2 (germline): SGDLS, YYNGEE. CDR3 size: 14 residues. Trimming took 1 base from V and 5 from J; bases not matched to a gene: 5. CDR3 DNA sequence: TGTGCCAGCAGCGTACAGGGGGGAGTTTATGGCTACACCTTC. Amino acid sequence: CASSVQGGVYGYTF.

The chain uses TRBV6-5 and TRBJ1-5; possible D gene TRBD1, 6 bases. The CDR3 runs 12 residues. Germline V gives CDR1 MNHEY, CDR2 SVGAGI. V was trimmed by 4 bases and J by 7 bases, leaving 8 bases between them. Here the CDR3 reads CASSLTGQPQHF. CDR3 nucleotides: TGTGCCAGCAGTTTAACAGGGCAGCCCCAGCATTTT.

This sequence joins TRBV5-1 and TRBJ2-1, with D maybe TRBD1 (5 bases). Trimming shortened V by 0 bases and J by 8 bases, and 12 bases separated the two germline ends. The germline CDR1 and CDR2 sequences are SGHRS and YFSETQ. This CDR3 has 14 residues. The DNA for the CDR3 is TGCGCCAGCAGCTTGGAACCCAGGGTAGATGAGCAGTTCTTC. Translated: CASSLEPRVDEQFF.

V gene TRBV3-1 (or the pseudogene TRBV3-2) combines with J gene TRBJ2-7, with a tentative D call TRBD2 (5 bases). CDR1 and CDR2 (germline): LGHDT, YNNKEL (reference sequence). The CDR3 consists of 14 residues. V lost 1 base to trimming and J lost 6 bases, with 13 bases between them. CDR3 in DNA: TGTGCCAGCAGCCAAGTTGAGGGTTTGAGCGAGCAGTACTTC. Protein sequence: CASSQVEGLSEQYF.

V and J are TRBV19 and TRBJ2-7; 11 bases are shared with TRBD1. V was clipped by 4 bases and J by 4 bases; unmatched bases: 3. CDR1 is LNHDA, CDR2 SQIVND, per germline (reference sequence). The CDR3 totals 14 residues. CDR3 protein: CASSKRDRGYEQYF. CDR3 sequence (DNA): TGTGCCAGTAGTAAACGGGACAGGGGGTACGAGCAGTACTTC.

V and J are TRBV5-1 and TRBJ2-1, with 11 bases fitting TRBD2. V shed 4 bases, J shed 3 bases, and the junction held 3 bases outside the gene matches. This CDR3 comprises 15 residues. Looked up from germline, CDR1 is SGHRS and CDR2 is YFSETQ. Here the CDR3 DNA reads TGCGCCAGCAGCCCGACTAGCGGGAACTACAATGAGCAGTTCTTC. Translated, it gives CASSPTSGNYNEQFF.

V gene TRBV5-1 combines with J gene TRBJ2-3; D call uncertain. The CDR3 consists of 16 residues. Trimming stripped 3 bases from V and 0 bases from J, with 14 bases between. CDR1 is SGHRS, CDR2 YFSETQ, per germline. Written as DNA, the CDR3 is TGCGCCAGCAGCTCCTTAACCGCCTATAGCACAGATACGCAGTATTTT. This translates into CASSSLTAYSTDTQYF.

This clone showed up just a few times. This chain uses TRBV29-1 with TRBJ1-2; a weak D match, TRBD1 (6 bases). Per germline, CDR1 SQVTM and CDR2 ANQGSEA. V was clipped by 7 bases and J by 3 bases, with 15 bases between them. The CDR3 spans 13 residues. CDR3: CSASQGIDYGYTF. CDR3 nucleotide sequence: TGCAGCGCCTCTCAGGGGATAGACTATGGCTACACCTTC. Supplemented by reference TRBV29-1 and TRBJ1-2, the full variable domain reads SAVISQKPSRDICQRGTSLTIQCQVDSQVTMMFWYRQQPGQSLTLIATANQGSEATYESGFVIDKFPISRPNLTFSTLTVSNMSPEDSSIYLCSASQGIDYGYTFGSGTRLTVV.

The chain is built from TRBV24-1 and TRBJ2-2; 11 bases map to TRBD2. The germline V gene has CDR1 KGHDR and CDR2 SFDVKD. The CDR3 is made up of 16 amino acids. Trimming at V came to 0 bases and at J to 6 bases, leaving 2 bases not matched to a gene. The CDR3 nucleotides read TGTGCCACCAGTGATTTGGGTAGCGGGAGGGCCGGGGAGCTGTTTTTT. Amino acids: CATSDLGSGRAGELFF.